This T cell receptor beta chain was observed in a study of shared clonotypes between healthy human individuals. The study, taken as a whole, reports: Clonotypes shared by all four donors outscored non-shared clonotypes in generation probability. Of the naive CD4 clonotypes, roughly 5% were shared across a few donors.

Remarks on this clone: The antigen is unknown.

In the original workflow: Filtering was not the same, since immunoSEQ gave junction-only sequences without quality scores. The assay was immunoSEQ multiplex PCR, and TCRdb's table has in-frame clones only and misses some. The DNA gave D and trimming, while V, J and clone size come from that table. In the table there are over 850,000 clones, 70% to 80% of which are singletons. Germline V CDR1 and CDR2: LGHNA, YNFKEQ. The CDR3 is 18 residues long. Trimming removed 0 bases from V and 1 base from J; junction bases left unmatched: 5. The chain links TRBV4-2 to TRBJ2-6, with 8 bases aligning to TRBD1. The clonotype comes from a man between 18 and 29 years old in good health. Some clones in this sample may be carry-over from other donors' samples. Sequencing was carried out using memory CD4+ T cells from PBMCs. Subset described: CD45RA-negative fraction. CDR3 amino acids: CASSQDATGVSGANVLTF. CDR3 nucleotides: TGTGCCAGCAGCCAAGACGCGACAGGGGTGTCTGGGGCCAACGTCCTGACTTTC.